This TCR beta chain was profiled in a study of blood T cell repertoires in COVID-19. Looking at the study overall: The study drew acute and convalescent COVID-19 samples from the United States, Italy and Spain. Nucleic acid was either cDNA or gDNA, and it came from T cells, B-cell-depleted T cells, or PBMCs.

Sequencing was performed with immunoSEQ multiplex PCR; in TCRdb, only in-frame clones are kept and a portion is missing. This table holds approximately 290,000 clones, 89% found once. This CDR3 is built from 13 residues. V was trimmed by 4 bases and J by 3 bases, leaving 9 bases between them. Germline V gene lookup returns CDR1 MNHEY and CDR2 SVGEGT. The chain has TRBV6-2 or TRBV6-3 and TRBJ1-1; D possibly corresponds to TRBD1 (5 bases). Sequenced sample: peripheral blood. This clonotype was sampled from a woman in her sixties with acute or convalescent COVID-19. The CDR3 sequence is CASSFRGYTEAFF. The CDR3, as DNA: TGTGCCAGCAGTTTCCGGGGGTACACTGAAGCTTTCTTT.